Following are 20 T cell receptor beta chains from one sample sequenced in a study of blood T cell repertoires in COVID-19. Sequenced by immunoSEQ multiplex PCR; TCRdb stores in-frame clones only, minus some. The sample includes some 350,000 clones, about 90% seen only once; the top ten take 5%. Sequencing was done on a sample of PBMCs or T cells enriched from blood (not recorded which). The receptors derive from a man in his thirties or forties who had recovered from COVID-19.

This clone was seen once. This chain joins TRBV14 and TRBJ2-7; D is possibly TRBD2 (5 bases). V lost 6 bases and J lost 0, with 9 bases in between. The CDR3 is 13 residues long. CDR1 and CDR2 (germline): SGHDN, FVKESK. The CDR3 spells CASREAYSYEQYF. The CDR3 DNA reads TGTGCCAGCAGGGAGGCCTACTCCTACGAGCAGTACTTC.

The chain recombines TRBV5-6 with TRBJ2-3, with D possibly being TRBD1 (6 bases). V was cut by 2 bases and J by 8 bases, with 12 bases left in between. CDR1 and CDR2 from the germline V gene are SGHDT and YYEEEE. The CDR3 length is 13 residues. The CDR3 protein is CASSFLGATTQYF. DNA of the CDR3: TGTGCCAGCAGCTTTCTGGGGGCAACTACGCAGTATTTT.

This chain joins TRBV28 and TRBJ1-1, with unresolved D. CDR1 is MDHEN and CDR2 is SYDVKM in the germline V gene. The CDR3 is made up of 18 amino acids. V lost 5 bases and J lost 1, with 23 bases in between. CDR3 sequence: CASSPPIGVGGGNTEAFF. The CDR3 bases are TGTGCCAGCAGTCCCCCAATCGGGGTTGGAGGCGGGAACACTGAAGCTTTCTTT.

The chain carries TRBV5-1 and TRBJ1-2; the match to TRBD1 covers 7 bases. This CDR3 has 16 amino acids. The ends lost 5 bases at V and 4 bases at J; junction bases unmatched: 14. Germline-derived CDR1 and CDR2 are SGHRS and YFSETQ. This CDR3 is CASREWGTDPFYGYTF. As DNA, the CDR3 is TGCGCCAGCAGGGAGTGGGGGACAGATCCTTTCTATGGCTACACCTTC.

The chain is built from TRBV29-1 and TRBJ2-7; D is possibly TRBD1 (6 bases). Per the germline V gene, CDR1 is SQVTM and CDR2 is ANQGSEA. V was shortened by 4 bases and J by 5 bases, with 9 bases between the two germline ends. The CDR3 runs to 11 residues. CDR3: CSVGSGDEQYF. The CDR3 region has the DNA TGCAGCGTTGGGTCAGGGGACGAGCAGTACTTC.

The chain combines TRBV28 with TRBJ2-5; 13 bases are shared with TRBD2. The trim removed 6 bases at V and 4 bases at J, leaving 8 bases unmatched. In germline, CDR1 is MDHEN, CDR2 SYDVKM. This CDR3 region has 16 residues. The CDR3 DNA sequence: TGTGCCAGCAGATATACCGGGACTAGCGGGGTAGAGACCCAGTACTTC. Translation: CASRYTGTSGVETQYF.

V usage is TRBV18 and J usage is TRBJ2-7, with 9 bases matching TRBD2. Germline CDR1 and CDR2: KGHSH and LQKENI. The CDR3 consists of 16 residues. V lost 2 bases and J lost 4; bases outside the gene matches: 9. This CDR3 reads CASSPVGGGAGYEQYF. CDR3 bases: TGTGCCAGCTCACCAGTTGGCGGGGGGGCTGGGTACGAGCAGTACTTC.

The J gene is TRBJ1-1, the V gene TRBV27; D unclear. Germline V gene lookup returns CDR1 MNHEY and CDR2 SMNVEV (reference sequence). Trimming cost V 3 bases and J 0 bases, with 5 bases left between them. The CDR3 is made up of 13 amino acids. The CDR3 is CASSLRLNTEAFF. The CDR3 bases are TGTGCCAGCAGTTTGCGGCTGAACACTGAAGCTTTCTTT.

The CDR3 DNA reads as TGTGCCAGCAGCCTAGGACAGGGCTATAATTCACCCCTCCACTTT. The encoded protein is CASSLGQGYNSPLHF. V and J are TRBV7-9 and TRBJ1-6; 8 nucleotides agree with TRBD1. CDR3 length: 15 amino acids. Germline V lookup: CDR1 SEHNR, CDR2 FQNEAQ (reference sequence). Trimming cost V 5 bases and J 3 bases; bases outside gene matches: 3.

J is TRBJ1-3 and V is TRBV5-8; no definite D call. The germline V gene encodes CDR1 SGHTS and CDR2 YDEGEE. The germline V and J ends were trimmed by 3 bases and 0 bases, with 7 bases remaining between them. This CDR3 region has 14 residues. In DNA, the CDR3 is TGTGCCAGCAGCTCTGAGAGCTCTGGAAACACCATATATTTT. The encoded protein is CASSSESSGNTIYF.

V is TRBV5-1 and J is TRBJ2-1; 10 bases map to TRBD2. This CDR3 is built from 14 residues. Per germline, CDR1 SGHRS and CDR2 YFSETQ. V was pared by 5 bases and J by 5 bases, with 4 bases of the junction left unmatched. DNA for the CDR3: TGCGCCAGCAGGTTCGGGACTAGCGACAATGAGCAGTTCTTC. Its translation is CASRFGTSDNEQFF. Together with reference TRBV5-1 and TRBJ2-1, the CDR3 gives the full variable domain: KAGVTQTPRYLIKTRGQQVTLSCSPISGHRSVSWYQQTPGQGLQFLFEYFSETQRNKGNFPGRFSGRQFSNSRSEMNVSTLELGDSALYLCASRFGTSDNEQFFGPGTRLTVL.

The CDR3 coding sequence is TGTGCCAGCAGCTCCCGGCAGGGAAGGACTGAAGCTTTCTTT. Translating it yields CASSSRQGRTEAFF. The rearrangement links TRBV7-2 to TRBJ1-1; possibly TRBD1 for D (5 bases). Trimming left V 4 bases short and J 5 bases short, with 14 bases between. CDR1 and CDR2 (germline): SGHTA, FQGNSA. The CDR3 is made up of 14 amino acids. Full variable domain (remainder filled in from reference TRBV7-2 and TRBJ1-1): GAGVSQSPSNKVTEKGKDVELRCDPISGHTALYWYRQSLGQGLEFLIYFQGNSAPDKSGLPSDRFSAERTGGSVSTLTIQRTQQEDSAVYLCASSSRQGRTEAFFGQGTRLTVV.

V gene TRBV5-4 combines with J gene TRBJ2-1, with D possibly being TRBD1 (6 bases). V lost 0 bases and J 1 base, leaving 8 bases between the germline ends. There are 15 residues in the CDR3. Germline-derived CDR1 and CDR2 are SGHNT and YYREEE (reference sequence). The CDR3 reads CASSLVQGSYNEQFF. In nucleotides, the CDR3 is TGTGCCAGCAGCTTGGTCCAGGGGTCCTACAATGAGCAGTTCTTC.

The rearrangement uses TRBV3-1 (or the pseudogene TRBV3-2) and TRBJ2-1; D remains ambiguous. Germline V CDR1 and CDR2: LGHDT, YNNKEL (reference sequence). The CDR3 covers 11 residues. Trimming took 4 bases from V and 7 from J, leaving 5 bases between them. As DNA, the CDR3 is TGTGCCAGCAGCCTCACTAATGAGCAGTTCTTC. It is translated as CASSLTNEQFF.

The CDR3 nucleotides read TGTGCCAGCAGTTACCGGCAGGGGAACGAGCAGTACTTC. Its protein product is CASSYRQGNEQYF. The rearrangement uses TRBV6-5 and TRBJ2-7, with D tentatively TRBD1 (6 bases). This CDR3 has 13 residues. Germline assignment: CDR1 MNHEY and CDR2 SVGAGI. V gave up 2 bases and J gave up 5 bases, with 10 bases separating them.

CDR3 region: CSASNRGTGYTF. The CDR3 nucleotides read TGCAGTGCTAGTAACAGGGGGACTGGCTACACCTTC. The chain joins TRBV20-1 to TRBJ1-2; 8 bases line up with TRBD1. The J segment lost 7 bases and the V segment lost 3 bases, leaving 4 bases of the junction unmatched. The CDR3 runs to 12 residues. Germline loops: CDR1 DFQATT, CDR2 SNEGSKA (reference sequence).

This chain links TRBV5-1 with TRBJ1-2; D is possibly TRBD1 (5 bases). The CDR3 consists of 13 residues. Trimming took 6 bases from V and 8 from J, leaving 17 bases between them. Germline loops: CDR1 SGHRS, CDR2 YFSETQ. The CDR3 protein is CASNRGDDYGYTF. In DNA, the CDR3 is TGCGCCAGCAATCGGGGGGACGATTACGGCTACACCTTC.

The chain joins TRBV7-9 to TRBJ2-1, with TRBD1 identical over 10 bases. This CDR3 contains 14 residues. Germline CDR1 is SEHNR and CDR2 is FQNEAQ (reference sequence). The V and J ends lost 7 bases and 6 bases, in that order; junction bases with no gene match: 6. The CDR3 nucleotides are TGTGCCAGCATGGGACAGGGGAGCTTCAATGAGCAGTTCTTC. Its translation is CASMGQGSFNEQFF.

The CDR3 DNA reads as TGTGCCAGCAGCGTAGCCGGAATTAGCGGGGGGGCCTACAATGAGCAGTTCTTC. Its translation is CASSVAGISGGAYNEQFF. The chain employs TRBV9 and TRBJ2-1; 11 nucleotides align to TRBD2. The length of the CDR3 is 18 residues. Germline CDR1 is SGDLS and CDR2 is YYNGEE. J gave up 2 bases and V 0 bases, and 7 bases lay outside the gene matches. The variable domain in full, completed from reference TRBV9 and TRBJ2-1, reads DSGVTQTPKHLITATGQRVTLRCSPRSGDLSVYWYQQSLDQGLQFLIQYYNGEERAKGNILERFSAQQFPDLHSELNLSSLELGDSALYFCASSVAGISGGAYNEQFFGPGTRLTVL.

The chain is built from TRBV25-1 and TRBJ1-1; 8 bases are shared with TRBD1. There are 15 residues in the CDR3. The V segment lost 4 bases and the J segment 6 bases; nucleotides outside the gene matches: 10. Germline values: CDR1 MGHDK, CDR2 SYGVNS. This CDR3 is CASSGGRGRRAEAFF. CDR3 nucleotide sequence: TGTGCCAGCAGTGGGGGCAGGGGGCGCCGGGCTGAAGCTTTCTTT.